The entry that follows covers one T cell receptor beta chain sequence. Some clones are missing from TCRdb's copy, which holds only in-frame ones; the method was immunoSEQ multiplex PCR. Here the sample spans a few hundred thousand clones, roughly 85% being singletons. The sample comes from a study of blood T cell repertoires in COVID-19. Trimming removed 4 bases from V and 0 bases from J; junction bases left unmatched: 5. The germline V gene has CDR1 SEHNR and CDR2 FQNEAQ (reference sequence). This CDR3 is built from 16 residues. The sequence was obtained from a woman aged 35 to 49 with acute COVID-19. Sequences were obtained from PBMCs or T cells enriched from blood (not recorded which). The rearrangement uses TRBV7-9 and TRBJ2-3; 9 nucleotides agree with TRBD1. In DNA, the CDR3 is TGTGCCAGCAGCTCTGGGACAGGGCCTAGCACAGATACGCAGTATTTT. Its protein is CASSSGTGPSTDTQYF.